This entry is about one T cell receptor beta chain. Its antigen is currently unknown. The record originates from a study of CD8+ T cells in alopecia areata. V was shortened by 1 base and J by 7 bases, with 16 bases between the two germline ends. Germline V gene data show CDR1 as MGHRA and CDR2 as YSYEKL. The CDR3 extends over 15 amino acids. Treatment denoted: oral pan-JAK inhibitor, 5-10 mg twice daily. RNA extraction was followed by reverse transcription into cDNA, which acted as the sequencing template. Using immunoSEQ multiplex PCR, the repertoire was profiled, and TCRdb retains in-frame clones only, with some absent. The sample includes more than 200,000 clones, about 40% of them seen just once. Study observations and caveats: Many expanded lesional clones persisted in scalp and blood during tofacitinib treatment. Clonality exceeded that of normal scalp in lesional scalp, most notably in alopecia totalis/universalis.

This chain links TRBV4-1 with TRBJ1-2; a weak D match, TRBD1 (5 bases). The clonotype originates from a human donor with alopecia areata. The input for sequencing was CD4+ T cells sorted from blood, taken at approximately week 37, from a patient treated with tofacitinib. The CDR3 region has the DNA TGCGCCAGCAGCCAAGTTGCGACAGCCTTCCTTGGCTACACCTTC. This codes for CASSQVATAFLGYTF.